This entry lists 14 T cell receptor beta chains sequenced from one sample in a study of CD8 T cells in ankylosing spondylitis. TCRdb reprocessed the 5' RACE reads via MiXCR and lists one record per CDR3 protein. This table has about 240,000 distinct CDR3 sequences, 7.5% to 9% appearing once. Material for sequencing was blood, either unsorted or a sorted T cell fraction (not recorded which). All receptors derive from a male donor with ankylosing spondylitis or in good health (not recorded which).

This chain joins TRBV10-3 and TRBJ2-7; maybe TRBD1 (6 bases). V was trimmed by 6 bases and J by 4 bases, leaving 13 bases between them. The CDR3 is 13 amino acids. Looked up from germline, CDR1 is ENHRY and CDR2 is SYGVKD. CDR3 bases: TGTGCCATCAGCGATGGGACACCTTACGAGCAGTACTTC. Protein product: CAISDGTPYEQYF.

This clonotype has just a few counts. CDR3 DNA sequence: TGTGCCAGCAGCTCTACTTTTGATGGACAGGGAAACTCTGGGGCCAACGTCCTGACTTTC. This gives the protein CASSSTFDGQGNSGANVLTF. This chain links TRBV11-1 with TRBJ2-6; 8 nucleotides line up with TRBD1. After removal of 4 bases from V and 0 bases from J, the junction contained 14 bases not matched to a gene. CDR1 SGHAT and CDR2 FQDESV come from the germline V gene (reference sequence). This CDR3 is built from 20 residues.

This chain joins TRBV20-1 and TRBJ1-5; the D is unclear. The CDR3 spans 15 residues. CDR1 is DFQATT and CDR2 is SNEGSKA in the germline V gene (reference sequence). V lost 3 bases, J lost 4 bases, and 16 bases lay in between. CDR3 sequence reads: CSARGLGLANQPQHF. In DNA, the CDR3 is TGCAGTGCTAGGGGCCTGGGGTTAGCTAATCAGCCCCAGCATTTT.

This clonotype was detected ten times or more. In nucleotides, the CDR3 is TGTGCCACCAGCAGAGAGGGGGGGGGCGCGAGCTACACCTTC. This translates into CATSREGGGASYTF. The chain uses TRBV15 and TRBJ1-2; possible D gene TRBD1, 6 bases. This CDR3 has 14 residues. Germline lookup yields CDR1 LNHNV and CDR2 YYDKDF (reference sequence). V was clipped by 0 bases and J by 9 bases, with 14 bases between them. The entire variable domain, with the rest obtained from reference TRBV15 and TRBJ1-2, is as follows: DAMVIQNPRYQVTQFGKPVTLSCSQTLNHNVMYWYQQKSSQAPKLLFHYYDKDFNNEADTPDNFQSRRPNTSFCFLDIRSPGLGDTAMYLCATSREGGGASYTFGSGTRLTVV.

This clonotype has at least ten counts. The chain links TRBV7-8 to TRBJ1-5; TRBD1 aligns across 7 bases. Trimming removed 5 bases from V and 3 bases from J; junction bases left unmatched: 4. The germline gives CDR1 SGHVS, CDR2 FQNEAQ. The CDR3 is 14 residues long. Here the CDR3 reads CASSVDRFNQPQHF. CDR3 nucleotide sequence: TGTGCCAGCAGCGTGGACAGGTTCAATCAGCCCCAGCATTTT.

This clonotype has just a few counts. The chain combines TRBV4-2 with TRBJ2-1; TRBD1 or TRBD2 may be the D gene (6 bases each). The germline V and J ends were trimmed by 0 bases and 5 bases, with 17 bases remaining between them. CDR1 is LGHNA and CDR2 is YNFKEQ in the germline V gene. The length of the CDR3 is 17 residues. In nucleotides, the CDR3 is TGTGCCAGCAGCCAAGATAAGATCCGGGGGCCTGACAATGAGCAGTTCTTC. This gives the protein CASSQDKIRGPDNEQFF.

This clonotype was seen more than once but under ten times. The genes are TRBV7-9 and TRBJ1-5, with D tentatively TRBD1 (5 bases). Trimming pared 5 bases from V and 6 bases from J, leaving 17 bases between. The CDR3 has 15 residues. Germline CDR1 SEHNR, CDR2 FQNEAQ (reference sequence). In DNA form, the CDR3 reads TGTGCCAGCAGCGGAGACACCTGGGGGAGTCAGCCCCAGCATTTT. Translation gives CASSGDTWGSQPQHF.

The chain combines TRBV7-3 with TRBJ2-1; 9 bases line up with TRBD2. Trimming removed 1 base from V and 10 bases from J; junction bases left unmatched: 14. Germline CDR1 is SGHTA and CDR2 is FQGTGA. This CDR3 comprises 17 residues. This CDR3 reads CASSLNYAGGAGGEQFF. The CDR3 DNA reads TGTGCCAGCAGCTTAAACTATGCGGGGGGGGCTGGAGGCGAGCAGTTCTTC.

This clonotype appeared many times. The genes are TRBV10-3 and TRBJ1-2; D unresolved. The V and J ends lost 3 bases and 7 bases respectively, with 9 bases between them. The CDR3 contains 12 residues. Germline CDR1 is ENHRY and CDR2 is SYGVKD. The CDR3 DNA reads TGTGCCATCAGTGATACAGTTTTTGGCTACACCTTC. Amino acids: CAISDTVFGYTF.

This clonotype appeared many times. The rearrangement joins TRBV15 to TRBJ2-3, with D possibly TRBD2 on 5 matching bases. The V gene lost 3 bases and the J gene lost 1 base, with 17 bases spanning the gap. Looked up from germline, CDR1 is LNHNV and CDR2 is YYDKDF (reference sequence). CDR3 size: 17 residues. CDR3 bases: TGTGCCACCAGCAGCCTTATACCCCGGGATGGCACAGATACGCAGTATTTT. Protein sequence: CATSSLIPRDGTDTQYF.

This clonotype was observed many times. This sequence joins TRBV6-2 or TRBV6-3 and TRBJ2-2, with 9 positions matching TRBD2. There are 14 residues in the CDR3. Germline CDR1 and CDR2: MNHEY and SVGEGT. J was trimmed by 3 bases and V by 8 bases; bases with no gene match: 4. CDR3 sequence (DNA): TGTGCCAGCGGGAGCGGGGGGTACACCGGGGAGCTGTTTTTT. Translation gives CASGSGGYTGELFF.

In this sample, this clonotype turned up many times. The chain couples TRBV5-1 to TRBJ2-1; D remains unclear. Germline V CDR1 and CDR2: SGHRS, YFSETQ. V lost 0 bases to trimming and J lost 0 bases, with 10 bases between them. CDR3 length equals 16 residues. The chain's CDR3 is CASSLALGSSYNEQFF. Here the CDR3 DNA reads TGCGCCAGCAGCTTGGCCTTAGGAAGCTCCTACAATGAGCAGTTCTTC. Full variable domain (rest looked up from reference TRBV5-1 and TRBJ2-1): KAGVTQTPRYLIKTRGQQVTLSCSPISGHRSVSWYQQTPGQGLQFLFEYFSETQRNKGNFPGRFSGRQFSNSRSEMNVSTLELGDSALYLCASSLALGSSYNEQFFGPGTRLTVL.

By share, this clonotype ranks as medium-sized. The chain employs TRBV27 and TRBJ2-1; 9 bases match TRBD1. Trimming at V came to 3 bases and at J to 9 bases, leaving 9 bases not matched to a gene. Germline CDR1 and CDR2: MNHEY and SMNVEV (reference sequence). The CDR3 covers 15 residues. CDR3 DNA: TGTGCCAGCAGTTTGGCGGGACAGGGATATTCTGAGCAGTTCTTC. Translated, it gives CASSLAGQGYSEQFF.

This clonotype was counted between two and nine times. The CDR3 DNA reads TGCAGTGCTAGACCCCTAATTCCGGGACAGGGGGCAGTTAGGCTCTACGAGCAGTACTTC. This codes for CSARPLIPGQGAVRLYEQYF. The J gene is TRBJ2-7, the V gene TRBV20-1, with TRBD1 matching over 12 bases. Germline-derived CDR1 and CDR2 are DFQATT and SNEGSKA (reference sequence). The trim removed 2 bases at V and 3 bases at J, leaving 20 bases unmatched. The CDR3 contains 20 residues.